This T cell receptor (beta chain) originates from a study of T-cell reconstitution after alpha-beta-depleted transplantation in children (dated by TCRdb to the mid-2010s). Some background on the complete study: Using TCR repertoire profiling, the study followed T-cell immune reconstitution in a quantitative way in children after TCRalphabeta/CD19-depleted allogeneic hematopoietic cell transplantation.

Ten or more counts support this clonotype. The target of this receptor is not known. No base-level quality is on record; no much larger clone is a single base apart. The CDR3 holds 11 amino acids from the cysteine to the phenylalanine. Of the read, only the CDR3 DNA is kept; its 33 bases are in frame from base 1. From a lookup of the germline V gene, CDR1 and CDR2 are MNHEY and SVGEGT. V is reduced by 8 bases and J by 3 bases, leaving a spacing of 8 bases between them. Library creation used PCR. This sample was sequenced with an Illumina HiSeq 2500. Molecular barcoding was employed in the preparation of TCR libraries, with unique molecular identifiers being used to normalize TCRbeta repertoire quantification. TCRdb reanalyzed the raw reads on its own, using fastp at Q25 for trimming and MiXCR for clone calling, and kept in-frame beta chains. Rows matching on CDR3 protein sequence are summarized as one entry with the most common DNA and genes. The sample table lists roughly 100,000 distinct CDR3 sequences, about 8% of them with a count of one. Jointly, the top ten make up over 6% of the sample.

The sample here was PBMCs from the stem cell graft donor, taken from the stem cell graft. This clonotype originated in a human donor who donated a stem cell graft to a child with congenital amegakaryocytic thrombocytopenia. This chain joins TRBV6-2 or TRBV6-3 to TRBJ2-7; tentative D gene TRBD2, with 6 bases matching. The CDR3 here reads CASYGGYEQYF. The sequenced DNA: TGTGCCAGCTACGGGGGCTACGAGCAGTACTTC.